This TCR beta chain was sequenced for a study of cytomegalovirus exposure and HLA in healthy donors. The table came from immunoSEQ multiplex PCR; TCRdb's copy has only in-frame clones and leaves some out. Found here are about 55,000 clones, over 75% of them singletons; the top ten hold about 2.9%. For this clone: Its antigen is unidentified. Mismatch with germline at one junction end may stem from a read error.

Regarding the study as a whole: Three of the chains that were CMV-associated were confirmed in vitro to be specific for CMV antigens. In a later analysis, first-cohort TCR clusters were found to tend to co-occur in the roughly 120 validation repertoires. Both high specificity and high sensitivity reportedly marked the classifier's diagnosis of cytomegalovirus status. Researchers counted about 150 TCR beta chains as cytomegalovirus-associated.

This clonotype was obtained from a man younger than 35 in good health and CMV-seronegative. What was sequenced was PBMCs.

The DNA of the CDR3 is TGTGCTAGCAGCTTAGCGCCAGGGACCGGGGAGCTGTTTTTT. It translates to CASSLAPGTGELFF. This chain joins TRBV7-7 and TRBJ2-2, with D tentatively TRBD1 or TRBD2 (5 bases each). The germline V gene encodes CDR1 SSHAT and CDR2 FNYEAQ (reference sequence). This CDR3 comprises 14 residues. The full variable domain, with the rest looked up from reference TRBV7-7 and TRBJ2-2, is GAGVSQSPRYKVTKRGQDVTLRCDPISSHATLYWYQQALGQGPEFLTYFNYEAQPDKSGLPSDRFSAERPEGSISTLTIQRTEQRDSAMYRCASSLAPGTGELFFGEGSRLTVL.